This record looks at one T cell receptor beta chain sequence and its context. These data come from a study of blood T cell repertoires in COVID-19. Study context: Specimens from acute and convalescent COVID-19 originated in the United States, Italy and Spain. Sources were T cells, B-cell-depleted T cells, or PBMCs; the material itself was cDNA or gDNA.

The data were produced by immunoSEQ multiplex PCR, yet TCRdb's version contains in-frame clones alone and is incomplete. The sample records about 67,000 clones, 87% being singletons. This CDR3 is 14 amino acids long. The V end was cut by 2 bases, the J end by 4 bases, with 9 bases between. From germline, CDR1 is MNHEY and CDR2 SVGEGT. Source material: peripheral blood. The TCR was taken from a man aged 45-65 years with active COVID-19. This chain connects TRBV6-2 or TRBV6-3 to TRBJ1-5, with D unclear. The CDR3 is CASSYGHSNQPQHF. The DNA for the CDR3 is TGTGCCAGCAGTTACGGGCATTCAAATCAGCCCCAGCATTTT.